Listed below are T cell receptor beta chains from one sample, sequenced in a study of T cells in Graves' hyperthyroidism and ophthalmopathy. In TCRdb, the multiplex PCR reads were re-called with MiXCR into one record per CDR3 protein. The sample contains around 500,000 distinct CDR3 sequences, 16% of which appear only once. The specimen sequenced was blood. Receptor source: a woman aged 30 to 39 with Graves' ophthalmopathy. CDR3s include the opening cysteine and the closing phenylalanine or tryptophan. Fields, in order: D gene, clone size, J gene, V gene, CDR3 DNA, CDR3 protein. A D gene is named only where the DNA matches it firmly. Part of the rows lack a size; the others show once, few, many or a class for expanded clones.

D: TRBD1; size: many; J: TRBJ1-1; V: TRBV2; DNA: TGTGCCAGCAGGGACAGGGCGAACACTGAAGCTTTCTTT; CDR3: CASRDRANTEAFF
D: TRBD2; size: many; J: TRBJ2-1; V: TRBV4-2; DNA: TGTGCCAGCAGCCAAGCTCCTAGCGGGAGTACCTACAATGAGCAGTTCTTC; CDR3: CASSQAPSGSTYNEQFF
D: .; size: .; J: TRBJ1-1; V: TRBV27; DNA: TGTGCCAGCAGTCCCATCTCCGTGTTGGACACTGAAGCTTTCTTT; CDR3: CASSPISVLDTEAFF
D: .; size: .; J: TRBJ2-5; V: TRBV27; DNA: TGTGCCAGCAGGCCAACCGGGGGGCCGGAGACCCAGTACTTC; CDR3: CASRPTGGPETQYF
D: .; size: .; J: TRBJ2-7; V: TRBV5-1; DNA: TGCGCCAGCAGCTTGGTCGCCAGAACCTACGAGCAGTACTTC; CDR3: CASSLVARTYEQYF
D: TRBD1; size: many; J: TRBJ2-7; V: TRBV28; DNA: TGTGCCAGCAGGGACAGGTCTCGACTATACGAGCAGTACTTC; CDR3: CASRDRSRLYEQYF
D: TRBD2; size: many; J: TRBJ2-5; V: TRBV20-1; DNA: TGCAGTGCCAAGCGGACTAGCGGAGAACAAGAGACCCAGTACTTC; CDR3: CSAKRTSGEQETQYF
D: .; size: many; J: TRBJ2-7; V: TRBV6-1; DNA: TGTGCCAGCACCCAGCAGGGCGCCTACGAGCAGTACTTC; CDR3: CASTQQGAYEQYF
D: TRBD2; size: many; J: TRBJ2-7; V: TRBV12-5; DNA: TGTGCTAGTGCCCTCAGCGGGAGGCTCTACGAGCAGTACTTC; CDR3: CASALSGRLYEQYF
D: .; size: many; J: TRBJ1-1; V: TRBV28; DNA: TGTGCCAGCAGTTTAACCCCTCCGCAGAATGAAGCTTTCTTT; CDR3: CASSLTPPQNEAFF
D: .; size: few; J: TRBJ2-1; V: TRBV18; DNA: TGTGCCAGCAATTCGGGTATCGATGAGCAGTTCTTC; CDR3: CASNSGIDEQFF
D: .; size: once; J: TRBJ1-3; V: TRBV4-1; DNA: TGCGCCAGCAGCCAAGGTAGTGTTCCTGGAAACACCATATATTTT; CDR3: CASSQGSVPGNTIYF
D: TRBD1; size: once; J: TRBJ2-1; V: TRBV7-8; DNA: TGTGCCAGCAGCGCCCCCGGGACAGGGGCCCTGAGGCGTGAGCAGTTCTTC; CDR3: CASSAPGTGALRREQFF
D: TRBD2; size: many; J: TRBJ2-7; V: TRBV2; DNA: TGTGCCAGCAGTGAAGCCGGGGGGTACGGCTACGAGCAGTACTTC; CDR3: CASSEAGGYGYEQYF
D: .; size: many; J: TRBJ2-7; V: TRBV5-1; DNA: TGCGCCAGCAGTTATGGTATGGCTGGCGAGCAGTACTTC; CDR3: CASSYGMAGEQYF
D: .; size: many; J: TRBJ1-2; V: TRBV3-1; DNA: TGTGCCAGCAGCCCAGCGAGGGACTCAATCTATGGCTACACCTTC; CDR3: CASSPARDSIYGYTF
D: TRBD1; size: few; J: TRBJ2-7; V: TRBV27; DNA: TGTGCCAGCAGTTCCTGGGCGACAGGGTCGCACTACGAGCAGTACTTC; CDR3: CASSSWATGSHYEQYF
D: TRBD2; size: many; J: TRBJ2-3; V: TRBV20-1; DNA: TGCAGTGCTAGAGACACGTCGGCGGGAGGGAGCACAGATACGCAGTATTTT; CDR3: CSARDTSAGGSTDTQYF
D: TRBD2; size: many; J: TRBJ2-7; V: TRBV15; DNA: TGTGCCACCAGCAGAGAAAGCAGCGGGAGGGCAGAAGAGCAGTACTTC; CDR3: CATSRESSGRAEEQYF
D: .; size: many; J: TRBJ2-3; V: TRBV6-1; DNA: TGTGCCAGCAGATCCTCCCAGGCGGGCACAGATACGCAGTATTTT; CDR3: CASRSSQAGTDTQYF
D: .; size: many; J: TRBJ2-3; V: TRBV2; DNA: TGTGCCAGCAACCGGGCTGGAGATACGCAGTATTTT; CDR3: CASNRAGDTQYF
D: .; size: many; J: TRBJ2-3; V: TRBV30; DNA: TGTGCCTGGAGCATAGGCCTCACAGATACGCAGTATTTT; CDR3: CAWSIGLTDTQYF
D: .; size: once; J: TRBJ1-2; V: TRBV19; DNA: TGTGCCAGTAGTTCCGAGATGACAGCCGGCTACACCTTC; CDR3: CASSSEMTAGYTF
D: .; size: .; J: TRBJ2-4; V: TRBV7-2; DNA: TGTGCCAGCAGCAGGGGCCCAGCGGGCAAAAACATTCAGTACTTC; CDR3: CASSRGPAGKNIQYF
D: .; size: few; J: TRBJ1-6; V: TRBV6-1; DNA: TGTGCCACCACACCAGAAGCGTGGAATTCACCCCTCCACTTT; CDR3: CATTPEAWNSPLHF
D: .; size: many; J: TRBJ2-7; V: TRBV3-1; DNA: TGTGCCAGCAGCCAAAATGCAATCGGGTGGACCTACGAGCAGTACTTC; CDR3: CASSQNAIGWTYEQYF
D: TRBD1; size: many; J: TRBJ1-2; V: TRBV11-1; DNA: TGTGCCAGCAGCTTACCAGACAGGGATGGCTACACCTTC; CDR3: CASSLPDRDGYTF
D: TRBD1; size: .; J: TRBJ1-1; V: TRBV6-2/TRBV6-3; DNA: TGTGCCAGCAGCCGACTTCCGGGACAGCGCCGGGAAGCTTTCTTT; CDR3: CASSRLPGQRREAFF
D: .; size: many; J: TRBJ2-5; V: TRBV7-9; DNA: TGTGCCAGCAGCGCCAGGTCTTTGAGGGAGGAGACCCAGTACTTC; CDR3: CASSARSLREETQYF
D: .; size: few; J: TRBJ2-5; V: TRBV12-3/TRBV12-4; DNA: TGTGCCAGCAGTTTTGATCAGGGTGGAAAGCAAGAGACCCAGTACTTC; CDR3: CASSFDQGGKQETQYF
D: TRBD2; size: few; J: TRBJ2-1; V: TRBV11-1; DNA: TGTGCCAGCAGCTTTCCACTAGCGGTCAATGAGCAGTTCTTC; CDR3: CASSFPLAVNEQFF
D: .; size: many; J: TRBJ1-2; V: TRBV10-3; DNA: TGTGCCATCAGTGACAGGTCAAACTATGGCTACACCTTC; CDR3: CAISDRSNYGYTF
D: .; size: many; J: TRBJ2-1; V: TRBV7-2; DNA: TGTGCCAGCAGCTTATCCGGGACTCGCTACAATGAGCAGTTCTTC; CDR3: CASSLSGTRYNEQFF
D: TRBD1; size: .; J: TRBJ2-3; V: TRBV28; DNA: TGTGCCAGCAGGACCGGGACAGGGGGCGCGGATACGCAGTATTTT; CDR3: CASRTGTGGADTQYF